This T cell receptor beta chain was identified in a study of spatial heterogeneity in lung cancer. Background on the study: There was a strong correlation between the counts of TCR transcripts measured in tumor regions and a T cell transcriptional module score that was calculated from matched bulk RNA-seq. The study, taken as a whole, reports: In tumor T cells, estimated coverage reached roughly 7% for alpha chains and about 14% for beta chains. Counts of expanded alpha and beta TCRs within tumors tracked the tumor nonsynonymous mutation count.

Described time point: sample taken at primary tumor resection. Whole RNA, which was extracted from tumor, nontumor lung tissue or frozen PBMC, was sequenced without any cell sorting. This clonotype is labeled medium-sized. Its target is unknown. This CDR3 contains 15 residues. With 3 bases removed from V and 1 base from J, the gap between germline ends came to 13 bases. Looked up from germline, CDR1 is SGDLS and CDR2 is YYNGEE. TCRdb reanalysed the 5' RACE reads using MiXCR and keeps one entry per CDR3 protein. The repertoire holds about 6,300 distinct CDR3 sequences, with around 1.3% as singletons. The chain employs TRBV9 and TRBJ1-1; D remains ambiguous. Specimen: lung tumor tissue, collected at surgery. The source is a male donor with early-stage non-small cell lung cancer. The CDR3 region is CASSEGPHTNTEAFF. The CDR3 bases are TGTGCCAGCAGCGAAGGACCCCATACGAACACTGAAGCTTTCTTT.